The T cell receptor beta chain under discussion was sequenced for a study of blood T cell repertoires in COVID-19 (dated by TCRdb to the early 2020s). For the wider study: Collaborator samples came from the United States, Italy and Spain and covered acute and convalescent phases of COVID-19. A freely available public database, intended as a resource for researchers studying the immune response to SARS-CoV-2, is where the repertoires were released. Where available, HLA class I and class II types were taken from metadata supplied by the sample provider and were not determined by assay-based typing. Deeply sampled blood TCRbeta repertoires from subjects exposed to, actively infected with, or recovered from COVID-19 were included in the dataset. Samples came from the ongoing ImmuneRACE study (first 160 participants) plus 1,254 subjects from 6 global collaborators. Sample metadata almost always included a de-identified subject ID, COVID-19 status, age in years and sex. The material from the prospective study consisted of cDNA or gDNA derived from T cells, B-cell-depleted T cells, or PBMCs. Points the paper makes about the study in general: How much clinical and demographic metadata was included differed by source and by participant, and the metadata was provided uncurated.

TCRbeta CDR3 regions were amplified from genomic DNA using the immunoSEQ Assay, a bias-controlled multiplex PCR. In the paper's pipeline: Within the assay, amplification of reference gene primers was used to estimate how many nucleated cells each sample contained. To quantify the absolute abundance of each unique TCRbeta CDR3 rearrangement, sequence reads were collapsed and filtered. For each sample, productive Simpson clonality was calculated by taking the square root of Simpson's diversity index across productive rearrangements. The immuneACCESS repertoire file appears here via TCRdb, limited to in-frame rearrangements. These files lack a portion of the clones; in checked studies, under half of the deficit traces to unresolved V genes, and the cause of the others is not known. The DNA gave D and trimming, while V, J and clone size come from that table. Counted in this sample were around 300,000 clones; more than 80% of them appeared once. 6.5% to 8% of the sample rests with the top ten.

The germline ends are 17 bases apart after V is trimmed by 9 bases and J by 2 bases. The CDR3 numbers 15 residues from cysteine through phenylalanine. Here the CDR3 DNA is all that survives: 45 bases in frame from base 1. CDR1 and CDR2 are read off the germline V gene (reference sequence) as LNHDA and SQIVND. Of note for this clone: Its antigen is not yet known. Base quality data are lacking; no much larger clone is found one base away.

One collaborating source in Seattle enrolled patients during active infection and followed them longitudinally through the course of disease. Each collaborating institution followed its own protocols to collect whole blood in K2EDTA tubes. Collaborator samples were shipped for TCRbeta analysis as frozen whole blood, isolated PBMCs, or DNA extracted from either sample type. The receptor was derived from a woman under 40 with COVID-19, enrolled during active disease. The V and J segments used are TRBV19 and TRBJ1-5, and TRBD1 may be the D gene, going by 6 matching bases. Sequencing was done on a sample of peripheral blood. The base sequence is TGTGCCAGCACTGTACAGGGAAGTGGCAATCAGCCCCAGCATTTT. This gives the protein CASTVQGSGNQPQHF. Reference TRBV19 and TRBJ1-5 proteins supply the regions before and after the CDR3; the full variable domain is: DGGITQSPKYLFRKEGQNVTLSCEQNLNHDAMYWYRQDPGQGLRLIYYSQIVNDFQKGDIAEGYSVSREKKESFPLTVTSAQKNPTAFYLCASTVQGSGNQPQHFGDGTRLSIL.